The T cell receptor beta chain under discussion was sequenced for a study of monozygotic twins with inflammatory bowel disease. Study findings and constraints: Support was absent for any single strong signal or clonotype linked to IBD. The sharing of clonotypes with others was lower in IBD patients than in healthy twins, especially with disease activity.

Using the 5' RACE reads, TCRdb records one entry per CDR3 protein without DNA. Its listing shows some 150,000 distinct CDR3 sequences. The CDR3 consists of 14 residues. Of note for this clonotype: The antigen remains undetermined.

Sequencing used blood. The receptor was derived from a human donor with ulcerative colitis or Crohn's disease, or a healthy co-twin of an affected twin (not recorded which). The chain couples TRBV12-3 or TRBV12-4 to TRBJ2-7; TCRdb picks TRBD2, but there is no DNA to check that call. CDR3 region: CASSALAGAYEQYF.